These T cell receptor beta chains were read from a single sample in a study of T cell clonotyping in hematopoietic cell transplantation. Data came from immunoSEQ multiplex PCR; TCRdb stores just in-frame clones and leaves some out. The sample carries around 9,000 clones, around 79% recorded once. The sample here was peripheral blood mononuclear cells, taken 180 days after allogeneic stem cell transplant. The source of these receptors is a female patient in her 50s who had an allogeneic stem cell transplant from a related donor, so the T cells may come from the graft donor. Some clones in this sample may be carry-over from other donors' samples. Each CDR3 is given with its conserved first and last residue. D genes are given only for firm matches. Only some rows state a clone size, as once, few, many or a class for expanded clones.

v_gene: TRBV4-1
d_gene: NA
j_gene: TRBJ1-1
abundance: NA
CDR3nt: TGCGCCAGCAGCCACCATCCAGGGGAGGGACCCTATGAAGCTTTCTTT
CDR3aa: CASSHHPGEGPYEAFF

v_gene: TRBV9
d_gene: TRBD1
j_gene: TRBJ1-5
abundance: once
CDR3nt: TGTGCCAGCAGCGAGACAGGGAATCAGCCCCAGCATTTT
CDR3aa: CASSETGNQPQHF

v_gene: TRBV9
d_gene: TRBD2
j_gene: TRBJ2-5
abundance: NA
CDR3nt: TGTGCCAGCAGCGCCGGGGGGCAAGAGACCCAGTACTTC
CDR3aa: CASSAGGQETQYF

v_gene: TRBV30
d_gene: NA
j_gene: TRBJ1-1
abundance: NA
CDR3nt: TGTGCCTGGAGTATGGGGAGACAGTCGAACACTGAAGCTTTCTTT
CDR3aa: CAWSMGRQSNTEAFF

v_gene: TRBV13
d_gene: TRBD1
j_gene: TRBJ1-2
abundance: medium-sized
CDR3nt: TGTGCCAGCAGCCGGACAGGGGGCGCGTATGGCTACACCTTC
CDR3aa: CASSRTGGAYGYTF

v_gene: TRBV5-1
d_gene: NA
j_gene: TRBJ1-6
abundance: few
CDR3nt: TGCGCCAGCAGCTTGGATCAGGGACATAATTCACCCCTCCACTTT
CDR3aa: CASSLDQGHNSPLHF

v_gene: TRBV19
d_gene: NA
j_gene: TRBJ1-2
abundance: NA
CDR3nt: TGTGCCAGTAGTATTACAGGGATATATGGCTACACCTTC
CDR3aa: CASSITGIYGYTF

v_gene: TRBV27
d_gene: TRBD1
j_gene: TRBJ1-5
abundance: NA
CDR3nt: TGTGCCAGCAGTTTAGGACAGGGGAATCAGCCCCAGCATTTT
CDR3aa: CASSLGQGNQPQHF

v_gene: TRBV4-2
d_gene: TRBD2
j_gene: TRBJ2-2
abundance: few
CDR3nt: TGTGCCAGCAGCCAAGCGGCGGGGCTAGCGGGGGGGAACACCGGGGAGCTGTTTTTT
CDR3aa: CASSQAAGLAGGNTGELFF

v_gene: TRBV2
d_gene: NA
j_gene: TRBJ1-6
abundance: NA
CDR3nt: TGTGCCAGCAGTGAACACCCCCTTTTCTCTTCGGCCCTCCACTTT
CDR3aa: CASSEHPLFSSALHF

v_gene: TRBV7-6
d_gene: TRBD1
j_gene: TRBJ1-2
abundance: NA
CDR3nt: TGTGCCAGCGCACAACTGACAGGGATAGCTAACTATGGCTACACCTTC
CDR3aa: CASAQLTGIANYGYTF

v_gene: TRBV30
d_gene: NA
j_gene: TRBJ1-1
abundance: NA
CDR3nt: TGTGCCTCCACACTCGGGGGTTTTAACACTGAAGCTTTCTTT
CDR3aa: CASTLGGFNTEAFF

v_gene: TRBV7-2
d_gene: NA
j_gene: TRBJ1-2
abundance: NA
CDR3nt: TGTGCCAGCAGCTCGACAGGTCTCGGCTACACCTTC
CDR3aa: CASSSTGLGYTF

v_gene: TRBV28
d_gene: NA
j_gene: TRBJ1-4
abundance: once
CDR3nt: TGTGCCAGCATAGGGATAGGCGAAAAACTGTTTTTT
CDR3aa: CASIGIGEKLFF

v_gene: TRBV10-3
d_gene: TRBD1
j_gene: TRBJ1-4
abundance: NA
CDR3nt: TGTGCCATCGGCCTCCGGGACAGGGGCGAAAAACTGTTTTTT
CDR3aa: CAIGLRDRGEKLFF

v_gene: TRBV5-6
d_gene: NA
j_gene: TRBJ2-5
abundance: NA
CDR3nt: TGTGCCAGCAGCCCGGTAGGGGAGACCCAGTACTTC
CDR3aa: CASSPVGETQYF

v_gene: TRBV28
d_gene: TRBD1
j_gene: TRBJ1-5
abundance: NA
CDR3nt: TGTGCCAGCAGTGGGACAGGGTTTAGCAATCAGCCCCAGCATTTT
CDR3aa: CASSGTGFSNQPQHF

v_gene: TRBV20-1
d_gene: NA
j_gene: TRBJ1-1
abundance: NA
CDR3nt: TGCAGTGCTAGTAAGGTCGCTGAAGCTTTCTTT
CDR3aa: CSASKVAEAFF

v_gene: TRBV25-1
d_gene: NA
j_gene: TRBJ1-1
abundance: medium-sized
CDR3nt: TGTGCCAGCAGTGACTCCCCCCTCGAAGCTTTCTTT
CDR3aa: CASSDSPLEAFF

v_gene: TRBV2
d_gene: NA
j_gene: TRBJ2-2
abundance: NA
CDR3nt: TGTGCCAGCAGTGAATCGCGCACCGGGGAGCTGTTTTTT
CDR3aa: CASSESRTGELFF

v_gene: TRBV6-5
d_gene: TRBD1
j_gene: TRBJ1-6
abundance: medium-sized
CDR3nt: TGTGCCAGCAGCTTAACAGGGGAGGTCGATTCACCCCTCCACTTT
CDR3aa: CASSLTGEVDSPLHF

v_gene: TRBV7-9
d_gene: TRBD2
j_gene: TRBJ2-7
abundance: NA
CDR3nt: TGTGCCAGCAGCCGGGACCGAGGGACTAGAAACGAGCAGTACTTC
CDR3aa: CASSRDRGTRNEQYF

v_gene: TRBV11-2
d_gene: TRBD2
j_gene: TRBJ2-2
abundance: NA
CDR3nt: TGTGCCAGCAGCACCCCGGGACTAGCGGGGGTCGTCACCGGGGAGCTGTTTTTT
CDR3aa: CASSTPGLAGVVTGELFF

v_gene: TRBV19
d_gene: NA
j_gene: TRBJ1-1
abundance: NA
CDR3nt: TGTGCCAGTAAAATAGGACCTGGAGGGCGAGCTTTCTTT
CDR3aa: CASKIGPGGRAFF

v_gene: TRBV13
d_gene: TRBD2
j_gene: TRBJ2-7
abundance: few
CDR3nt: TGTGCCAGCAGCTTAGATGGCGGGAGCTCCTACGAGCAGTACTTC
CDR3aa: CASSLDGGSSYEQYF

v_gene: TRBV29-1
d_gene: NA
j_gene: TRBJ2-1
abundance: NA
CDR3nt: TGCAGCGTTGAACGGCAGCTTAATGAGCAGTTCTTC
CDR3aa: CSVERQLNEQFF

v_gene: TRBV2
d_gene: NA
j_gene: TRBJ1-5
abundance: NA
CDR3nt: TGTGCCAGCAATCGTAACAGAAATAGCAATCAGCCCCAGCATTTT
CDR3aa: CASNRNRNSNQPQHF

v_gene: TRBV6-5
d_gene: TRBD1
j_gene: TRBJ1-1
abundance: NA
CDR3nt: TGTGCCAGCAGTTACTCTCCTCGGACAGGGCACACTGAAGCTTTCTTT
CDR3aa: CASSYSPRTGHTEAFF

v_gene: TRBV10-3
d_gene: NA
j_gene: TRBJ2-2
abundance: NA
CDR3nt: TGTGCCATCAGTGACGCGGCTAGCCGCCCCGGGGAGCTGTTTTTT
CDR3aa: CAISDAASRPGELFF

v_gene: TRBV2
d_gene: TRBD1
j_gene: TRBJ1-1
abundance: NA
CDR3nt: TGTGCCAGCGAAGTGACAGGGTTGGCTTTCTTT
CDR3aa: CASEVTGLAFF

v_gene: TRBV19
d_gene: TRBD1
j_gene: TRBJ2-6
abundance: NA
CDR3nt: TGTGCCAGTAGTATGGGCACAGGGGTGGGCCTCTCTGGGGCCAACGTCCTGACTTTC
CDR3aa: CASSMGTGVGLSGANVLTF

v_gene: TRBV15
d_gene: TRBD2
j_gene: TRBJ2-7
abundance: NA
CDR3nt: TGTGCCACCAGTTTCGGACTAGCGGGGGAGCATGGGACCTACGAGCAGTACTTC
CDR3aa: CATSFGLAGEHGTYEQYF

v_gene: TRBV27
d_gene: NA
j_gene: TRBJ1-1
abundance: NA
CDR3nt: TGTGCCAGCAGTTACGGCAGGATGAACACTGAAGCTTTCTTT
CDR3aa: CASSYGRMNTEAFF

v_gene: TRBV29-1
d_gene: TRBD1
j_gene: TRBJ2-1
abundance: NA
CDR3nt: TGCAGCGTCGCCTCAGGGGGCGGGGTGTCCTACAATGAGCAGTTCTTC
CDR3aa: CSVASGGGVSYNEQFF

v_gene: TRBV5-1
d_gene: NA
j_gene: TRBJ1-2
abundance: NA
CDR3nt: TGCGCCAGCAGCTTGGCTACAGCTATCGCCTTC
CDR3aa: CASSLATAIAF

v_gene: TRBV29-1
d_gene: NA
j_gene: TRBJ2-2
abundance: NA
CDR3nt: TGCAGCGGTCGTTCCACCGGGGAGCTGTTTTTT
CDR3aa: CSGRSTGELFF

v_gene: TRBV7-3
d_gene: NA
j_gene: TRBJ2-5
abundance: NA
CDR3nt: TGTGCCAGCAGCTTATTTGGTCCTCCCGAGACCCAGTACTTC
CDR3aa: CASSLFGPPETQYF

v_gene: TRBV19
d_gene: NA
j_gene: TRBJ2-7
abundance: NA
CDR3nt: TGTGCCAGTAGTATAGTCGGACAGCTTGTCTACGAGCAGTACTTC
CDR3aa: CASSIVGQLVYEQYF

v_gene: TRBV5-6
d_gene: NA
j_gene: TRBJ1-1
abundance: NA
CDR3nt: TGTGCCAGCAGCTACTCAAAATCCAGGGGCAAGGGAACTGAAGCTTTCTTT
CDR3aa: CASSYSKSRGKGTEAFF

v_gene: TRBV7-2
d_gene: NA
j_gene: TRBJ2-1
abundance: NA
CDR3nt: TGTGCCAGCAGCTCGACGTTGGGGGCCCGAAACGAGCAGTTCTTC
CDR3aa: CASSSTLGARNEQFF

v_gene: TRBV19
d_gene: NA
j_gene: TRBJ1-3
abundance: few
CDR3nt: TGTGCCAGTAGTGGATCGGGACAAGTCTCTGGAAACACCATATATTTT
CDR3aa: CASSGSGQVSGNTIYF

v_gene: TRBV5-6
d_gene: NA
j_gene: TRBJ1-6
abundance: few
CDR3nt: TGTGCCAGCAGCTTGCTGGGTCGGGAGAATTCACCCCTCCACTTT
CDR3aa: CASSLLGRENSPLHF

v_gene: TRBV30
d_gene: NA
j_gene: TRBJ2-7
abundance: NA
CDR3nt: TGTGCCTGGACGCGGACTGGCTACGAGCAGTACTTC
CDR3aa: CAWTRTGYEQYF

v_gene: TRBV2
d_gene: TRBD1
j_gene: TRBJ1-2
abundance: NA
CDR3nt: TGTGCCAGCAGGATCCGGACAGGAACTGCTTATGGCTACACCTTC
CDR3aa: CASRIRTGTAYGYTF

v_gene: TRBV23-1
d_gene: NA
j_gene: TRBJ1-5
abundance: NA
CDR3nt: TGCGCCAGCAGTCAAATTCCCCACCCAGGAGACAGCAATCAGCCCCAGCATTTT
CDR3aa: CASSQIPHPGDSNQPQHF

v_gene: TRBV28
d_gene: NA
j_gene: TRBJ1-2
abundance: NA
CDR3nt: TGTGCCAGCAGTTTATCCACAGGTGACTATGGCTACACCTTC
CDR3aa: CASSLSTGDYGYTF

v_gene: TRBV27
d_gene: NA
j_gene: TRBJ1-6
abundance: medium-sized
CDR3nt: TGTGCCAGCAGTTTGAAAAGGGGGTTTTCACCCCTCCACTTT
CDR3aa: CASSLKRGFSPLHF

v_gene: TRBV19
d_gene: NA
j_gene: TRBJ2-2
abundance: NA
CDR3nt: TGTGCCAGTACCTCCCCCGGGGACACCGGGGAGCTGTTTTTT
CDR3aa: CASTSPGDTGELFF

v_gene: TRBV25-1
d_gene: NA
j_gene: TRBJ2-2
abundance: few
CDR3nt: TGTGCCAGCAGTGAAGAGGACGGGAACACCGGGGAGCTGTTTTTT
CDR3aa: CASSEEDGNTGELFF

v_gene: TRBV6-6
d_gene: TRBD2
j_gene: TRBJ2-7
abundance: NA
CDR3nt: TGTGCCAGCAGACCAACTAGCGGGGAGTCCTACGAGCAGTACTTC
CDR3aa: CASRPTSGESYEQYF

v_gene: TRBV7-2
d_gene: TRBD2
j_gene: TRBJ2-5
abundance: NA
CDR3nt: TGTGCCAGCAGCCCGGGGACTAGCGGCCCCCTGGAGACCCAGTACTTC
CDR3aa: CASSPGTSGPLETQYF

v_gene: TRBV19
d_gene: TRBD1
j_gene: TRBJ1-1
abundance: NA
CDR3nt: TGTGCCAGTCGTACACAAGGGGACAGGGTAAGTGAAGCTTTCTTT
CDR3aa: CASRTQGDRVSEAFF

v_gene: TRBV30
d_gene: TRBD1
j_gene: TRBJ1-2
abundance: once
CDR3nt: TGTGCCTGGAACGGACAGGGATATGGTGGCTACACCTTC
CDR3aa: CAWNGQGYGGYTF

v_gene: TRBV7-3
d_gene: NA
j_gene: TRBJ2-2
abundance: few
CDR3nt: TGTGCCAGCAGCTTCCTTAGCGCCGGGGAGCTGTTTTTT
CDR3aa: CASSFLSAGELFF

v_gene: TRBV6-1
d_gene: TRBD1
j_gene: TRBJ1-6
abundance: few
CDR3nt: TGTGCCAGCAGTGCTTTGATGTGGGACAGGGATGTTTCACCCCTCCACTTT
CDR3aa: CASSALMWDRDVSPLHF